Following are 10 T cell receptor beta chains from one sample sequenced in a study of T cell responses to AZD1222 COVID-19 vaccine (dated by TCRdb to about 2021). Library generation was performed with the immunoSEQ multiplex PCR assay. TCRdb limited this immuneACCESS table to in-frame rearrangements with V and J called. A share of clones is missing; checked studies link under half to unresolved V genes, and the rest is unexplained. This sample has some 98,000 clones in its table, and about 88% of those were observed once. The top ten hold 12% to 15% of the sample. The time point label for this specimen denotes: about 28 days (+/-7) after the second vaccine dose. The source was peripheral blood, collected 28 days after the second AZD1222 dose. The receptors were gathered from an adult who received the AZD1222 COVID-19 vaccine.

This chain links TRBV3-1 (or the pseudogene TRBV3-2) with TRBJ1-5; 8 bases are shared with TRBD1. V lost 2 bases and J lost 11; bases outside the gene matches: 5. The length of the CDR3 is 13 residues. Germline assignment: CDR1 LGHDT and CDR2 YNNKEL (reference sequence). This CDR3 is CASSQLGQGTQHF. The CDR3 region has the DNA TGTGCCAGCAGCCAACTCGGACAGGGCACCCAGCATTTT.

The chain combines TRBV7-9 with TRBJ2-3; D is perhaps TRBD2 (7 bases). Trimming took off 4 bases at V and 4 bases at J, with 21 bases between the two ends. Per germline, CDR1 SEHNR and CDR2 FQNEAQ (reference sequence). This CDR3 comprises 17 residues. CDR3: CASSWRSGGGPADTQYF. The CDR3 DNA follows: TGTGCCAGCAGCTGGAGAAGTGGGGGGGGCCCGGCAGATACGCAGTATTTT.

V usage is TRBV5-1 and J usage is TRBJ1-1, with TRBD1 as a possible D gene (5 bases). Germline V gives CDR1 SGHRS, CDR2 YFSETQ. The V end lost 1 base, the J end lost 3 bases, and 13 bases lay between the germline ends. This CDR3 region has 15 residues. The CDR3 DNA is TGCGCCAGCAGCTTGTGGGGGGGAGTTGACACTGAAGCTTTCTTT. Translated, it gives CASSLWGGVDTEAFF.

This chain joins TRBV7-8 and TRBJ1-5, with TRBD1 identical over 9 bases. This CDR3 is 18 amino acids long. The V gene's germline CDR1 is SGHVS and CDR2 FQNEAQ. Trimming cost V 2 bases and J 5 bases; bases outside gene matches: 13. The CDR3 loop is CASSLLGTGRSIDQPQHF. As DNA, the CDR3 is TGTGCCAGCAGCTTACTTGGGACAGGGCGTAGCATCGATCAGCCCCAGCATTTT.

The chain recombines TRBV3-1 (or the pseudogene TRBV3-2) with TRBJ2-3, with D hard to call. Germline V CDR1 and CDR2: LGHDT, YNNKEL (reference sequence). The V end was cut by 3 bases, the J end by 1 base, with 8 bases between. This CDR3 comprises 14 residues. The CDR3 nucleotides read TGTGCCAGCAGCCATTCGGACGGCACAGATACGCAGTATTTT. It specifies CASSHSDGTDTQYF.

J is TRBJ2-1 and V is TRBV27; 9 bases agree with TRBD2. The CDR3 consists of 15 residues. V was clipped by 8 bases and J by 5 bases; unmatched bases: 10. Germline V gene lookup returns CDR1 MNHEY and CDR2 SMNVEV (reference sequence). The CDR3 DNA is TGTGCCAGCTGCCCAACTAGCGGGCGCAACAATGAGCAGTTCTTC. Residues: CASCPTSGRNNEQFF.

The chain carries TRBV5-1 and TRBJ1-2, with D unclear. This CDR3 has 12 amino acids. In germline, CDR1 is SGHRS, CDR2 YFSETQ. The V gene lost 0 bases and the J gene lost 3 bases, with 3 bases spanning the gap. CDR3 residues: CASSLEDYGYTF. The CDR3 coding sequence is TGCGCCAGCAGCTTGGAAGACTATGGCTACACCTTC. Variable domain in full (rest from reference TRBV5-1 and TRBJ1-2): KAGVTQTPRYLIKTRGQQVTLSCSPISGHRSVSWYQQTPGQGLQFLFEYFSETQRNKGNFPGRFSGRQFSNSRSEMNVSTLELGDSALYLCASSLEDYGYTFGSGTRLTVV.

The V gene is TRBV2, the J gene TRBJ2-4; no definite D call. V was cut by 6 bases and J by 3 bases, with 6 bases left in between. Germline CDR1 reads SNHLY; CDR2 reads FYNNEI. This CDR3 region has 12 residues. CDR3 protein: CASRTYKNIQYF. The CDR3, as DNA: TGTGCCAGCAGGACATACAAAAACATTCAGTACTTC.

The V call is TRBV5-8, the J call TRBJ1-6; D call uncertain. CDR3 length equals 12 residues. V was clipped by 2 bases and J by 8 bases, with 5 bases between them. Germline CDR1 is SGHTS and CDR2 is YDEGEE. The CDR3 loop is CASSFGDSPLHF. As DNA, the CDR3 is TGTGCCAGCAGCTTTGGGGATTCACCCCTCCACTTT.

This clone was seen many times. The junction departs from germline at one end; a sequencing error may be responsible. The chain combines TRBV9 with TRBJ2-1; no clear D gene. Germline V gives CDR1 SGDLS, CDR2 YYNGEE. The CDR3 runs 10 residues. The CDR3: CASSVGVLVF. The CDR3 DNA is TGTGCCAGCAGCGTAGGAGTCTTGGTCTTC. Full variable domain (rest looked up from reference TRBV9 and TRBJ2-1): DSGVTQTPKHLITATGQRVTLRCSPRSGDLSVYWYQQSLDQGLQFLIQYYNGEERAKGNILERFSAQQFPDLHSELNLSSLELGDSALYFCASSVGVLVFGPGTRLTVL.